This TCR beta chain is drawn from a study of breast tumors, draining lymph nodes, adjacent tissues. General study results and limits: Tumor and nontumor repertoires were significantly more similar in luminal-like than in basal-like breast cancer.

Breast cancer patients provided tissue from their axillary draining lymph nodes. Comments on this clonotype: Its specificity is not known.

One entry per CDR3 protein, called by TCRdb with MiXCR from the multiplex PCR reads. The table includes some 140,000 distinct CDR3 sequences, 21% detected once. The CDR3 runs to 15 residues. CDR1 is SGHKS and CDR2 is YYEKEE in the germline V gene (reference sequence). The V and J ends lost 5 bases and 3 bases respectively, with 17 bases between them. The specimen was axillary lymph node tissue. This chain joins TRBV5-5 and TRBJ1-1, with D uncertain. The source of this sequence is a female donor with breast cancer. Some clones in this sample may be carry-over from other donors' samples. This CDR3 is CASRQPGVGYTEAFF. CDR3 DNA: TGTGCCAGCAGACAACCTGGGGTAGGGTACACTGAAGCTTTCTTT.